These 30 T cell receptor beta chains were all obtained from the same sample, sequenced in a study of cytomegalovirus exposure and HLA in healthy donors. PCR was performed using 60 Vbeta and 13 Jbeta primers. The repertoire was sequenced with immunoSEQ multiplex PCR; TCRdb's copy has only in-frame clones and lacks some. The sample contains around 180,000 clones, approximately 71% of which appear only once. The sequenced sample consisted of PBMCs. The receptor source for this set is a girl aged 5 to 17 in good health and CMV-seronegative.

Here the CDR3 DNA reads TGTGCCAGCGTCGACGGGGGGTATGGCCAGCCCCAGCATTTT. Residues: CASVDGGYGQPQHF. The chain uses TRBV19 and TRBJ1-5, with D perhaps matching TRBD1 (5 bases). The CDR3 runs to 14 residues. In germline, CDR1 is LNHDA, CDR2 SQIVND (reference sequence). V lost 9 bases to trimming and J lost 7 bases, with 19 bases between them.

The chain uses TRBV5-1 and TRBJ2-7; D unclear. Germline lookup yields CDR1 SGHRS and CDR2 YFSETQ. V lost 4 bases and J lost 3, with 17 bases in between. The CDR3 extends over 15 amino acids. CDR3 sequence reads: CASSLNLGSGYEQYF. The CDR3 nucleotides read TGCGCCAGCAGCCTCAACTTGGGCTCCGGCTACGAGCAGTACTTC.

In its sample, this clone was seen a few times. The genes are TRBV19 and TRBJ1-1; TRBD1 aligns across 11 bases. Germline-derived CDR1 and CDR2 are LNHDA and SQIVND (reference sequence). V lost 4 bases and J lost 6; bases outside the gene matches: 4. The CDR3 has 14 residues. The CDR3 nucleotides read TGTGCCAGTAGTAGGACAGGGGGCTTGTCTGAAGCTTTCTTT. This sequence encodes CASSRTGGLSEAFF.

The genes are TRBV6-4 and TRBJ1-2; possibly TRBD1 for D (6 bases). This CDR3 is 14 amino acids long. The V end was cut by 6 bases, the J end by 8 bases, with 19 bases between. The germline V gene has CDR1 MRHNA and CDR2 SNTAGT. In DNA form, the CDR3 reads TGTGCCAGCAGAGCCCTGGGACAAGTGGGCGGCTACACCTTC. Amino acid sequence: CASRALGQVGGYTF.

The chain is built from TRBV5-6 and TRBJ2-5; TRBD2 matches 9 bases. The germline V gene has CDR1 SGHDT and CDR2 YYEEEE. The CDR3 runs to 15 residues. After removal of 4 bases from V and 4 bases from J, the junction contained 8 bases not matched to a gene. This CDR3 reads CASSRASGDLETQYF. CDR3 bases: TGTGCCAGCAGCCGAGCTAGCGGGGATTTAGAGACCCAGTACTTC.

This clone occurred once. The chain joins TRBV6-5 to TRBJ1-1; 7 nucleotides agree with TRBD1. The CDR3 has 14 amino acids. V lost 6 bases and J lost 4; bases outside the gene matches: 8. Germline CDR1 and CDR2: MNHEY and SVGAGI. The CDR3 spells CASSPGGLSTEAFF. CDR3 sequence (DNA): TGTGCCAGCAGCCCAGGGGGATTGAGCACTGAAGCTTTCTTT.

This clone appeared many times. CDR3 bases: TGTGCCATGGGGACAGGGGGCCAAGAGACCCAGTACTTC. Its protein product is CAMGTGGQETQYF. This chain uses TRBV6-4 with TRBJ2-5; 11 nucleotides agree with TRBD1. CDR1 MRHNA and CDR2 SNTAGT come from the germline V gene. This CDR3 comprises 13 residues. J was trimmed by 1 base and V by 10 bases; bases with no gene match: 2.

The J gene is TRBJ1-2, the V gene TRBV5-8; 8 bases line up with TRBD1. The CDR3 runs to 15 residues. V lost 4 bases, J lost 2 bases, and 7 bases stayed unmatched. Per the germline V gene, CDR1 is SGHTS and CDR2 is YDEGEE. CDR3 sequence: CASSPPGQGNYGYTF. The CDR3 DNA sequence: TGTGCCAGCAGCCCACCCGGACAGGGCAACTATGGCTACACCTTC.

The rearrangement uses TRBV5-6 and TRBJ1-1; D is unresolved. CDR3 length: 14 amino acids. V was trimmed by 2 bases and J by 10 bases, leaving 18 bases between them. Looked up from germline, CDR1 is SGHDT and CDR2 is YYEEEE. CDR3 coding DNA: TGTGCCAGCAGCTTCTTGGAGCCTCTCGAGACAGCTTTCTTT. Its translation is CASSFLEPLETAFF.

The rearrangement uses TRBV19 and TRBJ1-1; tentative D call: TRBD1 (6 bases). The CDR3 covers 16 residues. Germline CDR1 LNHDA, CDR2 SQIVND (reference sequence). Trimming cost V 8 bases and J 1 base, with 20 bases left between them. The DNA of the CDR3 is TGTGCCAGTGATAGGGGGGGCGGCGGGGCGAACACTGAAGCTTTCTTT. Translation: CASDRGGGGANTEAFF.

This chain uses TRBV5-8 with TRBJ2-1; TRBD1 aligns across 7 bases. Germline V gives CDR1 SGHTS, CDR2 YDEGEE. J was trimmed by 6 bases and V by 4 bases; bases with no gene match: 7. The CDR3 contains 14 residues. DNA of the CDR3: TGTGCCAGCAGCCGCGACAGGGAGCTCAATGAGCAGTTCTTC. Its protein product is CASSRDRELNEQFF.

This clone has a single count. The V and J genes are TRBV6-1 and TRBJ2-7; 9 bases map to TRBD1. J lost 3 bases, V lost 0 bases, and 0 bases had no gene match. The V gene's germline CDR1 is MNHNS and CDR2 SASEGT. This CDR3 contains 14 residues. DNA of the CDR3: TGTGCCAGCAGTGAAGCGACAGGGGGCTACGAGCAGTACTTC. Amino acids: CASSEATGGYEQYF.

This chain connects TRBV6-1 to TRBJ1-1, with unresolved D. Between the trimmed V and J ends, which lost 5 bases and 0 bases, there was a span of 4 bases. This CDR3 comprises 12 residues. Per the germline V gene, CDR1 is MNHNS and CDR2 is SASEGT. The CDR3 bases are TGTGCCAGCAGTCAATTGAACACTGAAGCTTTCTTT. Its protein is CASSQLNTEAFF.

The table lists this clone with a few counts. V gene TRBV5-4 combines with J gene TRBJ1-6; D is undetermined. Germline-derived CDR1 and CDR2 are SGHNT and YYREEE (reference sequence). CDR3 length: 16 amino acids. V lost 2 bases and J 6 bases, leaving 15 bases between the germline ends. CDR3 region: CASSLGWRAGNSPLHF. The CDR3 DNA reads TGTGCCAGCAGCTTAGGGTGGAGGGCCGGTAATTCACCCCTCCACTTT.

The genes are TRBV30 and TRBJ2-7, with D possibly TRBD2 on 5 matching bases. Germline V gene data show CDR1 as GTSNPN and CDR2 as SVGIG (reference sequence). CDR3 length equals 13 residues. The V gene lost 4 bases and the J gene lost 5 bases, with 15 bases spanning the gap. CDR3 DNA: TGTGCCTGGATGGGAGACACTCTCCACGAGCAGTACTTC. Amino acid sequence: CAWMGDTLHEQYF.

The rearrangement links TRBV2 to TRBJ1-5; 9 positions agree with TRBD1. CDR1 is SNHLY, CDR2 FYNNEI, per germline. V trimming: 7 bases; J trimming: 4 bases; junction bases outside the gene matches: 11. The CDR3 is made up of 16 amino acids. Here the CDR3 reads CASTGRGTGPNQPQHF. CDR3 in DNA: TGTGCCAGCACCGGAAGAGGGACAGGGCCTAATCAGCCCCAGCATTTT.

V and J are TRBV18 and TRBJ1-5; D gene unclear. The CDR3 runs to 13 residues. The germline V gene encodes CDR1 KGHSH and CDR2 LQKENI. V dropped 2 bases and J dropped 9 bases, with 11 bases sitting between them. The CDR3 spells CASSPEGAGPQHF. For the CDR3, the DNA is TGTGCCAGCTCACCAGAGGGCGCGGGGCCCCAGCATTTT.

This chain connects TRBV11-2 to TRBJ1-2, with D perhaps matching TRBD1 (5 bases). This CDR3 region has 16 residues. Germline CDR1 and CDR2: SGHAT and FQNNGV. Trimming left V 5 bases short and J 3 bases short, with 19 bases between. The CDR3 DNA reads as TGTGCCAGCAGCCCCAGTATCCTAGGGGCCTACTATGGCTACACCTTC. Protein product: CASSPSILGAYYGYTF.

V gene TRBV28 combines with J gene TRBJ1-1; maybe TRBD1 (5 bases). Germline V CDR1 and CDR2: MDHEN, SYDVKM. Trimming cost V 5 bases and J 7 bases, with 17 bases left between them. This CDR3 has 14 amino acids. This chain's CDR3 is CASSPQGGVSEAFF. The DNA for the CDR3 is TGTGCCAGCAGTCCCCAGGGCGGAGTCAGTGAAGCTTTCTTT.

The CDR3: CASSGTGGDEQFF. The CDR3 coding sequence is TGTGCCAGCAGTGGGACAGGGGGGGATGAGCAGTTCTTC. The chain combines TRBV2 with TRBJ2-1; 10 positions agree with TRBD1. V shed 4 bases and J 8 bases; nucleotides not matched to a gene: 2. The CDR3 has 13 residues. The germline V gene encodes CDR1 SNHLY and CDR2 FYNNEI.

The chain carries TRBV29-1 and TRBJ2-3; 7 nucleotides match TRBD1. The germline V gene has CDR1 SQVTM and CDR2 ANQGSEA. The CDR3 loop spans 14 amino acids. V dropped 6 bases and J dropped 2; count of bases not matched to a gene: 8. In nucleotides, the CDR3 is TGCAGCGTACCGGGACAGTTACACACAGATACGCAGTATTTT. It specifies CSVPGQLHTDTQYF.

V usage is TRBV7-8 and J usage is TRBJ2-7; D may be TRBD2 (6 bases). CDR3 length: 14 residues. Germline CDR1 reads SGHVS; CDR2 reads FQNEAQ. V lost 5 bases and J lost 7, with 18 bases in between. The CDR3 loop is CASSPRGGWMEQYF. In nucleotides, the CDR3 is TGTGCCAGCAGCCCGCGTGGGGGGTGGATGGAGCAGTACTTC.

A single count supports this clone. This chain connects TRBV15 to TRBJ2-5, with D hard to call. Germline V gene data show CDR1 as LNHNV and CDR2 as YYDKDF (reference sequence). Trimming took 1 base from V and 4 from J, leaving 10 bases between them. CDR3 length equals 14 residues. The CDR3 DNA is TGTGCCACCAGCAGAGGGTCGGTACGAGAGACCCAGTACTTC. Encoded protein: CATSRGSVRETQYF.

The V and J genes are TRBV7-8 and TRBJ2-3; weak D call: TRBD2 (6 bases). Trimming pared 1 base from V and 0 bases from J, leaving 11 bases between. The CDR3 has 16 residues. CDR1 and CDR2 (germline): SGHVS, FQNEAQ. The CDR3, as DNA: TGTGCCAGCAGCTTAGGCGGGGTTCTTAGCACAGATACGCAGTATTTT. Translated, it gives CASSLGGVLSTDTQYF.

J is TRBJ2-1 and V is TRBV5-6; D might be TRBD1 (5 bases). V shed 1 base and J shed 6 bases, with 8 bases lying between them. Per germline, CDR1 SGHDT and CDR2 YYEEEE. The CDR3 contains 13 residues. The CDR3 sequence is CASSLWGPNEQFF. DNA for the CDR3: TGTGCCAGCAGCTTGTGGGGCCCCAATGAGCAGTTCTTC.

This clone turned up a few times. The rearrangement uses TRBV27 and TRBJ2-7, with 7 bases fitting TRBD2. Germline CDR1 reads MNHEY; CDR2 reads SMNVEV (reference sequence). The CDR3 is 15 amino acids. V shed 5 bases, J shed 0 bases, and the junction held 7 bases outside the gene matches. The DNA of the CDR3 is TGTGCCAGCAGTATCAGCGGGGTGAGCTCCTACGAGCAGTACTTC. Its protein product is CASSISGVSSYEQYF.

This clone occurred a few times. This chain links TRBV25-1 with TRBJ1-2; D might be TRBD1 (6 bases). The CDR3 is made up of 13 amino acids. The germline V gene encodes CDR1 MGHDK and CDR2 SYGVNS. V lost 5 bases and J lost 7, with 14 bases in between. The DNA of the CDR3 is TGTGCCAGCAGTTATCGGACAGAGGGTGGCTACACCTTC. It encodes CASSYRTEGGYTF.

This chain connects TRBV13 to TRBJ1-5; D perhaps matches TRBD1 (5 bases). Trimming took 4 bases from V and 0 from J, leaving 31 bases between them. The CDR3 sequence is 22 residues long. Germline CDR1 is PRHDT and CDR2 is FYEKMQ (reference sequence). CDR3 residues: CASSYLQYLGVLAAYSNQPQHF. As DNA, the CDR3 is TGTGCCAGCAGCTATCTACAATATTTGGGGGTCCTAGCGGCCTATAGCAATCAGCCCCAGCATTTT.

This clone has a handful of counts. This chain uses TRBV5-1 with TRBJ2-1; 10 bases line up with TRBD2. The CDR3 sequence is 16 residues long. Germline lookup yields CDR1 SGHRS and CDR2 YFSETQ. Trimming took 0 bases from V and 9 from J; bases not matched to a gene: 9. DNA of the CDR3: TGCGCCAGCAGCTTGGAACCCACCGGGACTAGCGCTGAGCAGTTCTTC. Translating gives CASSLEPTGTSAEQFF.

The chain recombines TRBV5-1 with TRBJ2-1; TRBD2 might be the D (5 bases). V dropped 4 bases and J dropped 9 bases, with 23 bases sitting between them. This CDR3 has 16 residues. Germline V gene data show CDR1 as SGHRS and CDR2 as YFSETQ. In DNA form, the CDR3 reads TGCGCCAGCAGCCCCGGGATCCGGGGTTCTTCTACTGAGCAGTTCTTC. Encoded protein: CASSPGIRGSSTEQFF.